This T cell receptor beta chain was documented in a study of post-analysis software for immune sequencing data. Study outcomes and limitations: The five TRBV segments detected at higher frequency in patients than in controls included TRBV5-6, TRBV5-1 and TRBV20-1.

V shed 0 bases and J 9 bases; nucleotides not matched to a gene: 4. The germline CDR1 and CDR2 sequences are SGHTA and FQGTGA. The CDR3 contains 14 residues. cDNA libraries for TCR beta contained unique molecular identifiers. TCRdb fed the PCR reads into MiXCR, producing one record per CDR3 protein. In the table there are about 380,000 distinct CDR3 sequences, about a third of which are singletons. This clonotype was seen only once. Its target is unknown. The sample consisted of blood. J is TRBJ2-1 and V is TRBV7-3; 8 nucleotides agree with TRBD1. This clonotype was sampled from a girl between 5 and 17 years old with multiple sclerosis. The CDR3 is CASSLTDRGFEQFF. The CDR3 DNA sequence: TGTGCCAGCAGCTTAACAGACAGGGGCTTTGAGCAGTTCTTC.